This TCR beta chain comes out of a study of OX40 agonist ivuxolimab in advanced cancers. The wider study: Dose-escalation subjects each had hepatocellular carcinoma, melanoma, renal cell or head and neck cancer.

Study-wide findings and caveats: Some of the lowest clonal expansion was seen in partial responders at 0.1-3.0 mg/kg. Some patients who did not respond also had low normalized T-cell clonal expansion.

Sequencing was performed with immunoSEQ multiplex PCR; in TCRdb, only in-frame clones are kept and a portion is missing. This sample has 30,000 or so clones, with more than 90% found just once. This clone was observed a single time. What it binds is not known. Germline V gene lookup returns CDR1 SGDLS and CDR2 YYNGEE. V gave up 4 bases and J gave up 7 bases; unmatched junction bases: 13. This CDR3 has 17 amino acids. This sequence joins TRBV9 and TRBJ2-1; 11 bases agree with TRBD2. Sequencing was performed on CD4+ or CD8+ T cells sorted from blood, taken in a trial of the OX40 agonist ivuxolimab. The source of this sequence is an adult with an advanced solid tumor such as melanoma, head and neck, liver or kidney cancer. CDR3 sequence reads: CASSHPTSGSTGNEQFF. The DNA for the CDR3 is TGTGCCAGCAGCCACCCAACTAGCGGGAGTACGGGGAATGAGCAGTTCTTC.